This T cell receptor (beta chain) was retrieved from a study of identical twins. A universal primer site was created by template switching, with the cDNA bearing unique molecular identifiers. TCRdb fed the 5' RACE reads into MiXCR, producing one record per CDR3 protein. The data show roughly 720,000 distinct CDR3 sequences, 18% seen once. The CDR3 contains 13 residues. The V gene's germline CDR1 is DFQATT and CDR2 SNEGSKA (reference sequence). V lost 3 bases and J 6 bases, leaving 12 bases between the germline ends. These data are also associated with another study on T cells expressing NK-cell markers.

V usage is TRBV20-1 and J usage is TRBJ2-1, with D maybe TRBD1 (6 bases). The receptor was derived from a woman aged 18-29 years in good health. The sequenced material came from PBMCs. This CDR3 is CSARGLGGNEQFF. Here the CDR3 DNA reads TGCAGTGCTAGGGGCCTAGGGGGCAATGAGCAGTTCTTC.